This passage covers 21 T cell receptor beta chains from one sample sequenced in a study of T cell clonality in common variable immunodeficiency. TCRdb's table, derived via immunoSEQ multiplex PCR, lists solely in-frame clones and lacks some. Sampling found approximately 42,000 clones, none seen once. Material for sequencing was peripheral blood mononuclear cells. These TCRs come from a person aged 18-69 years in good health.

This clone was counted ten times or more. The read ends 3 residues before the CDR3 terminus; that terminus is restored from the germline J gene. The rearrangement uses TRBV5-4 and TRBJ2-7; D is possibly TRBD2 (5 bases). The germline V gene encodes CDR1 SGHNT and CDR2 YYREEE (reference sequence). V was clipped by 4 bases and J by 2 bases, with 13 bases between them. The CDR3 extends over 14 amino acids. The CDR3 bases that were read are TGTGCCAGCAGCCAGCGGCCCTTCCCCTACGAG. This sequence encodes CASSQRPFPYE. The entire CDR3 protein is CASSQRPFPYEQYF.

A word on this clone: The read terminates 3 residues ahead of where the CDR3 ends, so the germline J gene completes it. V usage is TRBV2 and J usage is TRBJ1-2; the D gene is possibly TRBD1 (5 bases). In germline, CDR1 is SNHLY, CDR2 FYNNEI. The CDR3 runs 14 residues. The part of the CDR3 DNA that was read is TGTGCCAGCGTCCCCGGGACTAGCGGTTCGAGC. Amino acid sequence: CASVPGTSGSS. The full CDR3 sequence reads CASVPGTSGSSYTF.

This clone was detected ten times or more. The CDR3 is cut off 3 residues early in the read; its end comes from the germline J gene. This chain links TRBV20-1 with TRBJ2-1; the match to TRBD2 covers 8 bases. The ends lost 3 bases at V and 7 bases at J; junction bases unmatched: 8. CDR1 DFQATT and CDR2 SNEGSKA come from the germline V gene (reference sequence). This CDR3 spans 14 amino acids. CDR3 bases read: TGCAGTGCTAGTTTGGCTAGCGGGTATAATGAG. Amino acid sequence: CSASLASGYNE. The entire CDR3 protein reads CSASLASGYNEQFF.

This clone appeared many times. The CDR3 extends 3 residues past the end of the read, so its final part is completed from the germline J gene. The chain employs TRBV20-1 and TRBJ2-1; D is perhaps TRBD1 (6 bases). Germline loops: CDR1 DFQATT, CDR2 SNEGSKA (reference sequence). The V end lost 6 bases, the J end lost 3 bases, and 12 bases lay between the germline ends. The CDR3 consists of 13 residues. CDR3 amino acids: CSAPGAFYNEQFF. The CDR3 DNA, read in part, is TGCAGTGCCCCAGGGGCCTTCTACAATGAG.

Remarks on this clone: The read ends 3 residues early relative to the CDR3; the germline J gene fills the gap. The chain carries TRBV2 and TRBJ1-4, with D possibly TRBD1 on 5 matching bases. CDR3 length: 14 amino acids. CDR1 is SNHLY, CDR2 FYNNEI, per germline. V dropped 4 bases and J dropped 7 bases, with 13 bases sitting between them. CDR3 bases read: TGTGCCAGCAGTGGTGGGGGGTTCGCTGAAAAA. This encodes CASSGGGFAEK. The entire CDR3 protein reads CASSGGGFAEKLFF.

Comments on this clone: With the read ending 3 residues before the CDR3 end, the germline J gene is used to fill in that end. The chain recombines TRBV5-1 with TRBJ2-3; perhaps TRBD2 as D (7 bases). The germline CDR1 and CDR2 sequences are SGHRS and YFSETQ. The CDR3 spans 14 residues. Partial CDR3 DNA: TGCGCCAGCAGCGGGGGGGCCCTCCTAGAGACG. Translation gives CASSGGALLET. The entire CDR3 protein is CASSGGALLETQYF.

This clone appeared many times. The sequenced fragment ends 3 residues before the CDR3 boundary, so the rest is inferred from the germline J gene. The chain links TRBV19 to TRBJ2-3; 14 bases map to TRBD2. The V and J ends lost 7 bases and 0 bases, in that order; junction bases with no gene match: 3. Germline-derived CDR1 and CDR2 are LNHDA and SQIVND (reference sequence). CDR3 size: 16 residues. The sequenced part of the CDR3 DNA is TGTGCCAGTACCCGACTAGCGGGAGGGAGCACAGATACG. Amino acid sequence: CASTRLAGGSTDT. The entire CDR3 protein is CASTRLAGGSTDTQYF.

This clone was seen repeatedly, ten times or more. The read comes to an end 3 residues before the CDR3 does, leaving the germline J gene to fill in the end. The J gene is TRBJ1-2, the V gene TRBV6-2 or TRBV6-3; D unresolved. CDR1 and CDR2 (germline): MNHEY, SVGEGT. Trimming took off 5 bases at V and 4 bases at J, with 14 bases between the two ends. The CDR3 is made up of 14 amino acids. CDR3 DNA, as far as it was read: TGTGCCAGCAGTCCATCCCCGCCGGTCTATGGC. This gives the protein CASSPSPPVYG. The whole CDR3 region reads CASSPSPPVYGYTF.

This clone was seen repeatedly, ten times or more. The CDR3 is CSVGSLAGGSDTQYF. The sequenced CDR3 bases are TGCAGCGTTGGTAGCCTAGCGGGAGGGTCGGATACG. This chain joins TRBV29-1 and TRBJ2-3, with TRBD2 matching over 12 bases. Read sequence stops 3 residues before the CDR3 end, and the germline J gene provides the missing end. V lost 4 bases to trimming and J lost 6 bases; unmatched junction nucleotides: 8. Looked up from germline, CDR1 is SQVTM and CDR2 is ANQGSEA. The CDR3 sequence is 15 residues long.

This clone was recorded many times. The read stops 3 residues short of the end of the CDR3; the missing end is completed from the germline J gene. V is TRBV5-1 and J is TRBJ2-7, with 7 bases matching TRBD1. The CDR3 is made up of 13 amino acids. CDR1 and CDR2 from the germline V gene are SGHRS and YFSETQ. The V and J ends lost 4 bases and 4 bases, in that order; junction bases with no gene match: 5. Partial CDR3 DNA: TGCGCCAGCAGCCCGGGACAGATATACGAG. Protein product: CASSPGQIYE. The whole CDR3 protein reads CASSPGQIYEQYF. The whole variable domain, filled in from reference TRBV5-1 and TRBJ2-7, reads KAGVTQTPRYLIKTRGQQVTLSCSPISGHRSVSWYQQTPGQGLQFLFEYFSETQRNKGNFPGRFSGRQFSNSRSEMNVSTLELGDSALYLCASSPGQIYEQYFGPGTRLTVT.

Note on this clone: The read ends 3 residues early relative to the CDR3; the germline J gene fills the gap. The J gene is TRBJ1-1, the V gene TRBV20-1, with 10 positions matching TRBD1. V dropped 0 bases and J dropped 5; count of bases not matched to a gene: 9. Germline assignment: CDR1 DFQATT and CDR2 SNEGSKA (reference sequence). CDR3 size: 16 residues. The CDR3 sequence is CSARDRRTGGGTEAFF. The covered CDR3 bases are TGCAGTGCTAGAGATCGTCGGACAGGGGGGGGAACTGAA.

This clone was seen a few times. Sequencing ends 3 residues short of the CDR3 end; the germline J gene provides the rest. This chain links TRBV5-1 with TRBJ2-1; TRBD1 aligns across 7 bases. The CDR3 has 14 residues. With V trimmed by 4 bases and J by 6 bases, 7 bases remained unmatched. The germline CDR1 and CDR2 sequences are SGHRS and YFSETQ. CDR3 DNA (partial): TGCGCCAGCAGCCCGAGACAGGGAATCAATGAG. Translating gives CASSPRQGINE. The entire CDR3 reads CASSPRQGINEQFF. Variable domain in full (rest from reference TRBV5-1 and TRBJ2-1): KAGVTQTPRYLIKTRGQQVTLSCSPISGHRSVSWYQQTPGQGLQFLFEYFSETQRNKGNFPGRFSGRQFSNSRSEMNVSTLELGDSALYLCASSPRQGINEQFFGPGTRLTVL.

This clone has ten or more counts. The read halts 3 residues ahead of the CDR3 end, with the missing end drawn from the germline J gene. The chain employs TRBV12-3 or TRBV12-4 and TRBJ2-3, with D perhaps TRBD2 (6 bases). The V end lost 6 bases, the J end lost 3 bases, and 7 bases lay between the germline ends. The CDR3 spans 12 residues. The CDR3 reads CASRGLTDTQYF. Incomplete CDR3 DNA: TGTGCCAGCAGAGGACTAACAGATACG.

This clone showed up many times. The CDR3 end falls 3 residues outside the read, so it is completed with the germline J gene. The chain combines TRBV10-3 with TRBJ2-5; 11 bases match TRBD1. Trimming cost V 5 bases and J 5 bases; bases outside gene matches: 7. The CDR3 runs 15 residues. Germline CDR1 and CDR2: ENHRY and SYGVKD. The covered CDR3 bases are TGTGCCATCAGTCGGGACAGGGGGAAGGGGGAGACC. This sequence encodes CAISRDRGKGET. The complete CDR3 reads CAISRDRGKGETQYF.

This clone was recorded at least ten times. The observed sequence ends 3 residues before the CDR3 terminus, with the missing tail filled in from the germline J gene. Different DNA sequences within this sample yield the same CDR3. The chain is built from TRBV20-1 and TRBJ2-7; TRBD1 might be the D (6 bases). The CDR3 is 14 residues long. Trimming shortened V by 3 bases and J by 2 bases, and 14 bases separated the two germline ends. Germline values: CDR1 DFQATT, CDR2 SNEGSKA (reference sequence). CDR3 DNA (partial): TGCAGTGCTAGCAAACAGGGAATGGCCTACGAG. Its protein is CSASKQGMAYE. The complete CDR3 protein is CSASKQGMAYEQYF.

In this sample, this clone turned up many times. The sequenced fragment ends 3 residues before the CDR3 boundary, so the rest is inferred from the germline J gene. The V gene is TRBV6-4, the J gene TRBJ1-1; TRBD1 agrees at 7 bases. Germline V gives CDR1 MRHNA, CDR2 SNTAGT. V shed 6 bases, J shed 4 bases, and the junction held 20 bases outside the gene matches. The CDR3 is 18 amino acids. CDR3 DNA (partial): TGTGCCAGCAGGGACCGGGACAGCTTTCGAAGATCCGGCACTGAA. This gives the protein CASRDRDSFRRSGTE. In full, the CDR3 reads CASRDRDSFRRSGTEAFF.

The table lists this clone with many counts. CDR3 region: CASSLDSNYGYTF. The part of the CDR3 DNA that was read is TGCGCCAGCAGCTTGGACAGCAACTATGGC. V usage is TRBV5-1 and J usage is TRBJ1-2, with D hard to call. The read gets to within 3 residues of the CDR3 end, and the germline J gene fills in the rest. Germline V gene data show CDR1 as SGHRS and CDR2 as YFSETQ. The CDR3 length is 13 residues. The V end lost 0 bases, the J end lost 2 bases, and 5 bases lay between the germline ends.

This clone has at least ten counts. The CDR3 protein is CASSARTGWRQETQYF. The sequenced CDR3 bases are TGTGCCAGCAGTGCCCGGACAGGGTGGCGGCAAGAGACC. The chain combines TRBV6-1 with TRBJ2-5; 8 bases are shared with TRBD1. The sequence runs out 3 residues before the end of the CDR3; the remainder is reconstructed from the germline J gene. Losses at the gene ends were 4 bases for V and 2 bases for J; bases not matched to a gene: 9. The CDR3 has 16 residues. The V gene's germline CDR1 is MNHNS and CDR2 SASEGT.

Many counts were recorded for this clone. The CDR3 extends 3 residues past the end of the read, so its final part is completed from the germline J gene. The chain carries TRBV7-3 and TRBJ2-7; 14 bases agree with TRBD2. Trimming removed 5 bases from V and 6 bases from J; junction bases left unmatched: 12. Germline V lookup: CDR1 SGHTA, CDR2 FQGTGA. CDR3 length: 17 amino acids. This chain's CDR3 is CASSPLPGLAGVGEQYF. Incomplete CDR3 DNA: TGTGCCAGCAGCCCACTTCCGGGACTAGCGGGAGTGGGCGAG.

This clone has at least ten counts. CDR3 bases read: TGCAGTGCCCCCGACAAAGGGCAAGAGACC. It specifies CSAPDKGQET. The complete CDR3 sequence is CSAPDKGQETQYF. The V and J genes are TRBV20-1 and TRBJ2-5; D ambiguous. The CDR3 is cut off 3 residues early in the read; its end comes from the germline J gene. The germline gives CDR1 DFQATT, CDR2 SNEGSKA (reference sequence). The germline V and J ends were trimmed by 6 bases and 2 bases, with 13 bases remaining between them. The CDR3 is 13 residues long.

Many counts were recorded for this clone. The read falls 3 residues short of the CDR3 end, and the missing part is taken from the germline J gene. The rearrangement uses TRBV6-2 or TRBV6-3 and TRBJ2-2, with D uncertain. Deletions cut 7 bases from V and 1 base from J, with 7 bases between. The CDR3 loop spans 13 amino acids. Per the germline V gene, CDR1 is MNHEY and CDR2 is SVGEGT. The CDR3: CASIQQNTGELFF. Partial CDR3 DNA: TGTGCCAGCATTCAACAGAACACCGGGGAG.